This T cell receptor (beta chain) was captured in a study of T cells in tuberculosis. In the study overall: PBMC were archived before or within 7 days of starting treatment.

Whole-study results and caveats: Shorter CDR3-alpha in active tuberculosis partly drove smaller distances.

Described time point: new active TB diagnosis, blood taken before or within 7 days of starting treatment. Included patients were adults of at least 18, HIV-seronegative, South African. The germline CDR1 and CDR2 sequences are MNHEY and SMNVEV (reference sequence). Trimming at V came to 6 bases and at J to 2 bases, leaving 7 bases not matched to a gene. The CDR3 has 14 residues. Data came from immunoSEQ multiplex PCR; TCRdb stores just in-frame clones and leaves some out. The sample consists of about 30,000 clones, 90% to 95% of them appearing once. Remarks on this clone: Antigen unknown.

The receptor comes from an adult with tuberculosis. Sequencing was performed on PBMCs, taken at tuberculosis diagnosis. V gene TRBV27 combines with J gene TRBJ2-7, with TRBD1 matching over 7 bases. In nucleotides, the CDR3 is TGTGCCAGCAGACCCCGACAGGGTACCTACGAGCAGTACTTC. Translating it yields CASRPRQGTYEQYF.